This TCR beta chain is from a study of cytomegalovirus exposure and HLA in healthy donors. The PCR ran on 60 Vbeta and 13 Jbeta primers. Some clones are missing from TCRdb's copy, which holds only in-frame ones; the method was immunoSEQ multiplex PCR. The table includes about 200,000 clones, less than 85% detected once. This CDR3 comprises 15 residues. Germline V gives CDR1 MGHRA, CDR2 YSYEKL. V dropped 0 bases and J dropped 3 bases, with 10 bases sitting between them. Study-level results: A later analysis linked a missense DCLRE1C variant to TCR beta V- and J-gene trimming. In a later analysis, across HLA loci, associated TCR counts were highest for DRB1, lowest for HLA-C.

Concerning this clone: Its antigen is still unknown.

The clonotype was recovered from a girl aged 2 to 9 in good health and CMV-seronegative. The sequenced material came from PBMCs. The rearrangement links TRBV4-1 to TRBJ2-3; no clear D gene. For the CDR3, the DNA is TGCGCCAGCAGCCAAGATGAAGCGAAGACAGATACGCAGTATTTT. This gives the protein CASSQDEAKTDTQYF.